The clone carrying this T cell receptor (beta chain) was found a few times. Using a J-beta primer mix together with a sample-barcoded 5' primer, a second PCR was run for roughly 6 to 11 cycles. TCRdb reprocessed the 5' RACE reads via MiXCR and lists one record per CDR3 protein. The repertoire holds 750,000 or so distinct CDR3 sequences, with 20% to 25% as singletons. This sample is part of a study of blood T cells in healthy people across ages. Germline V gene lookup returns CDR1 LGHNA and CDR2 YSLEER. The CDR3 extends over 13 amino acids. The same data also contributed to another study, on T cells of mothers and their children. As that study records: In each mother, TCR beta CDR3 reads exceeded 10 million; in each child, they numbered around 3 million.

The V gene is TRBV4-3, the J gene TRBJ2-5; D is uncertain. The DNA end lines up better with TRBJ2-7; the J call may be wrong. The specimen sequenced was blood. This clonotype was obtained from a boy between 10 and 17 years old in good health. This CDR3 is CASSQANGIEQYF. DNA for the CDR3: TGCGCCAGCAGCCAAGCTAATGGTATCGAGCAGTACTTC.